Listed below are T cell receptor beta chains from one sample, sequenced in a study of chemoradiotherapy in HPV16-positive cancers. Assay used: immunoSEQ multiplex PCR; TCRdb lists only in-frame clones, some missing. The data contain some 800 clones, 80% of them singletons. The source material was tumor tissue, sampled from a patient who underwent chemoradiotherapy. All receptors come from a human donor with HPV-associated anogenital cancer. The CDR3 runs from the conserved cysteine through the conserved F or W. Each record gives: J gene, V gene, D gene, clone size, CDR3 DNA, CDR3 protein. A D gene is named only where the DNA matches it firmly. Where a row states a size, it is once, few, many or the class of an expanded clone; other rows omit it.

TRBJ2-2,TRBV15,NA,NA,TGTGCCACCAGCAGCGGGGGATTGAACACCGGGGAGCTGTTTTTT,CATSSGGLNTGELFF
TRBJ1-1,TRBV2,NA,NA,TGTGCCAGCAGGGAGACTATTTCGACTGAAGCTTTCTTT,CASRETISTEAFF
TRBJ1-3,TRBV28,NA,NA,TGTGCCAGCAGTCTGGGGTTCGGCACCATATATTTT,CASSLGFGTIYF
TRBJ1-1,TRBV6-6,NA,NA,TGTGCCAGCAGTCCCACCAGGTGGGGTACTGAAGCTTTCTTT,CASSPTRWGTEAFF
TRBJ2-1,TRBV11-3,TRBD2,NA,TGTGCCAGCAGCTGGTCGGCGGGAGGGCCTACATACAATGAGCAGTTCTTC,CASSWSAGGPTYNEQFF
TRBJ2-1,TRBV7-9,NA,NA,TGTGCCAGCAGCCAAGGAGTTCTCTCCTACAATGAGCAGTTCTTC,CASSQGVLSYNEQFF
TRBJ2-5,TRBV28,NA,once,TGTGCCAGCAGTTTACCGGACAGACAAGAGACCCAGTACTTC,CASSLPDRQETQYF
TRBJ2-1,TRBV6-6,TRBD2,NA,TGTGCCAGCAGTTTTGGGAGGGCGGAGGGTGAGCAGTTCTTC,CASSFGRAEGEQFF
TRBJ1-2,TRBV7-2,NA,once,TGTGCCAGCAGCTTCGGGACGTTCTATGGCTACACCTTC,CASSFGTFYGYTF
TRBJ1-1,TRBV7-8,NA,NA,TGTGCCAGCAGCCCACGACAGGCGGACACTGAAGCTTTCTTT,CASSPRQADTEAFF
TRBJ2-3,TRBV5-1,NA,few,TGCGCCAGCAGCCGGGCCTATATGCCCGATACGCAGTATTTT,CASSRAYMPDTQYF
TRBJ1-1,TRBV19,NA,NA,TGTGCCAGTAGTGGCTTATTAGGGCTGAACACTGAAGCTTTCTTT,CASSGLLGLNTEAFF
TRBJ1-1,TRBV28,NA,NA,TGTGCCAGCAGTCCTACGAGGATTCCTGAAGCTTTCTTT,CASSPTRIPEAFF
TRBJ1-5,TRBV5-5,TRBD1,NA,TGTGCCAGCAGCCTCGGACAGGGGGCTAATCAGCCCCAGCATTTT,CASSLGQGANQPQHF
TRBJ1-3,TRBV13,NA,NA,TGTGCCAGCAGCTTCAGGGGAAACACCATATATTTT,CASSFRGNTIYF